This T cell receptor (beta chain) was sequenced for a study of cytomegalovirus exposure and HLA in healthy donors. As for the study in general: It was reported in a later analysis that the same platform had been used for the 120 validation repertoires as for the 550 to 700 first-cohort repertoires.

Notes on the study in general: Reports described diagnosis of cytomegalovirus status by the classifier as highly specific and sensitive. Rare TCR sequences dominated, though some public TCRs recurred in many donors. Three CMV-associated chains were confirmed in vitro to be specific for CMV antigens.

Notes on this clone: Its matching antigen is unknown.

The table came from immunoSEQ multiplex PCR; TCRdb's copy has only in-frame clones and leaves some out. Of 190,000 or so clones in the sample, about 80% are singletons; the top ten hold 2.5% to 3%. Germline V gives CDR1 SGHNT, CDR2 YENEEA. The CDR3 is 14 residues long. The V gene end was trimmed by 3 bases and the J gene end by 7 bases; junction bases not matched to a gene: 2. This chain links TRBV11-3 with TRBJ2-2; 10 bases line up with TRBD1. This clonotype was obtained from a woman aged 18-35 years in good health and CMV-seropositive. Material: PBMCs. The CDR3 DNA reads as TGTGCCAGCAGCTTGGGACAGGGGATCGGGGAGCTGTTTTTT. This encodes CASSLGQGIGELFF.